The 22 T cell receptor beta chains below were found in one sample sequenced in a study of human T cells and chemical hapten exposure. TCRdb processed the RACE reads anew with MiXCR; each CDR3 protein has one entry. The sample yields about 50,000 distinct CDR3 sequences, 8.5% to 10% seen once. Specified time point: patch test 2, 6 weeks after DPC sensitization. Treatment described: therapeutic diphenylcyclopropenone sensitization with weekly scalp DPC. Sequenced here: whole blood, sampled in connection with sensitization to the hapten diphenylcyclopropenone (DPC). The receptors originated from a woman in her forties or fifties with alopecia areata. Some clones in this sample may be carry-over from other donors' samples.

This clonotype was seen at least ten times. The rearrangement links TRBV18 to TRBJ2-1; TRBD2 matches at 14 bases. Germline V gives CDR1 KGHSH, CDR2 LQKENI. V lost 3 bases and J lost 4; bases outside the gene matches: 2. This CDR3 is 16 amino acids long. The chain's CDR3 is CASSPGLAGGYNEQFF. For the CDR3, the DNA is TGTGCCAGCTCACCCGGACTAGCGGGAGGTTACAATGAGCAGTTCTTC.

In its sample, this clonotype was seen many times. V usage is TRBV20-1 and J usage is TRBJ1-2; 7 bases are shared with TRBD1. Germline V CDR1 and CDR2: DFQATT, SNEGSKA (reference sequence). J gave up 2 bases and V 1 base, and 4 bases lay outside the gene matches. CDR3 length: 14 amino acids. Written as DNA, the CDR3 is TGCAGTGCTAGAGGGGACAGCTCGAACTATGGCTACACCTTC. This codes for CSARGDSSNYGYTF.

This clonotype has just a few counts. The rearrangement joins TRBV5-1 to TRBJ1-6; D ambiguous. The CDR3 has 13 residues. V dropped 0 bases and J dropped 7 bases, with 5 bases sitting between them. Germline V lookup: CDR1 SGHRS, CDR2 YFSETQ. CDR3 sequence reads: CASSLDRNSPLHF. For the CDR3, the DNA is TGCGCCAGCAGCTTGGATAGGAATTCACCCCTCCACTTT.

A few counts support this clonotype. The rearrangement uses TRBV12-3 or TRBV12-4 and TRBJ1-4; possibly TRBD1 for D (6 bases). V was clipped by 1 base and J by 8 bases, with 8 bases between them. CDR3 length equals 13 residues. CDR3 amino acids: CASSLGGREKLFF. In DNA, the CDR3 is TGTGCCAGCAGTTTAGGGGGGCGCGAAAAACTGTTTTTT.

This clonotype occurred a few times. The chain combines TRBV20-1 with TRBJ2-2; D may match TRBD1 or TRBD2 (5 bases each). V was cut by 5 bases and J by 4 bases, with 17 bases left in between. Germline V CDR1 and CDR2: DFQATT, SNEGSKA (reference sequence). CDR3 length equals 15 residues. This CDR3 is CSAPGTAATTGELFF. CDR3 sequence (DNA): TGCAGTGCTCCCGGGACGGCCGCTACCACCGGGGAGCTGTTTTTT.

The chain has TRBV27 and TRBJ2-1, with D possibly matching TRBD2 (6 bases). Per germline, CDR1 MNHEY and CDR2 SMNVEV (reference sequence). This CDR3 contains 14 residues. Trimming left V 7 bases short and J 6 bases short, with 16 bases between. The CDR3 protein is CASKLTSFSNEQFF. CDR3 nucleotides: TGTGCCAGCAAACTTACTAGCTTCTCCAATGAGCAGTTCTTC.

This clonotype was recorded many times. The genes are TRBV7-9 and TRBJ2-2; 8 bases align to TRBD1. CDR3 size: 14 residues. Germline V gene data show CDR1 as SEHNR and CDR2 as FQNEAQ (reference sequence). The J segment lost 6 bases and the V segment lost 5 bases, leaving 5 bases of the junction unmatched. This CDR3 is CASSPGGQAGELFF. The CDR3 DNA reads as TGTGCCAGCAGCCCCGGGGGACAGGCCGGGGAGCTGTTTTTT.

This clonotype was seen repeatedly, ten times or more. This rearrangement joins TRBV4-1 to TRBJ2-3; no clear D. Trimming left V 4 bases short and J 2 bases short, with 7 bases between. The CDR3 extends over 13 amino acids. Germline V gene sequence: CDR1 MGHRA, CDR2 YSYEKL. CDR3 sequence reads: CASSRGTTDTQYF. The CDR3, as DNA: TGCGCCAGCAGCCGCGGTACCACAGATACGCAGTATTTT.

This sequence joins TRBV7-8 and TRBJ2-7, with 8 bases matching TRBD2. The CDR3 extends over 14 amino acids. Losses at the gene ends were 5 bases for V and 3 bases for J; bases not matched to a gene: 6. Germline CDR1 reads SGHVS; CDR2 reads FQNEAQ. The CDR3 protein is CASSLSGNDYEQYF. In DNA, the CDR3 is TGTGCCAGCAGCCTTAGCGGGAACGACTACGAGCAGTACTTC.

The chain joins TRBV3-1 to TRBJ2-6; no clear D gene. Deletions cut 4 bases from V and 0 bases from J, with 10 bases between. CDR1 and CDR2 (germline): LGHDT, YNNKEL (reference sequence). This CDR3 is built from 16 residues. The CDR3 DNA follows: TGTGCCAGCAGCCTCCGACGGATCTCTGGGGCCAACGTCCTGACTTTC. Its translation: CASSLRRISGANVLTF.

This clonotype showed up just a few times. This chain connects TRBV11-3 to TRBJ1-2; a weak D match, TRBD1 (6 bases). This CDR3 is built from 18 residues. V lost 1 base and J 3 bases, leaving 21 bases between the germline ends. From germline, CDR1 is SGHNT and CDR2 YENEEA. The CDR3 here is CASSLVMAAGVVDYGYTF. The CDR3 DNA reads TGTGCCAGCAGCTTAGTGATGGCCGCAGGGGTCGTGGACTATGGCTACACCTTC.

On this clonotype: This is likely a read error, given that the CDR3 carries no conserved phenylalanine or tryptophan at its end. The chain recombines TRBV28 with TRBJ1-5; no clear D. V lost 1 base and J lost 1, with 5 bases in between. CDR3 length: 14 residues. Germline V lookup: CDR1 MDHEN, CDR2 SYDVKM. CDR3 sequence (DNA): TGTGCCAGCAGTTTATTGAGCAGCAATCAGCCCCAGCATATT. It specifies CASSLLSSNQPQHI.

This clonotype was picked up many times. The chain has TRBV18 and TRBJ2-7; D gene uncertain. Between the trimmed V and J ends, which lost 3 bases and 3 bases, there was a span of 15 bases. The CDR3 is made up of 15 amino acids. CDR1 and CDR2 from the germline V gene are KGHSH and LQKENI. For the CDR3, the DNA is TGTGCCAGCTCACCTTACAGCGAAATACTCTACGAGCAGTACTTC. As protein: CASSPYSEILYEQYF.

This clonotype appeared a few times. The chain is built from TRBV27 and TRBJ2-3; no definite D call. The CDR3 spans 13 residues. The germline V gene encodes CDR1 MNHEY and CDR2 SMNVEV (reference sequence). The V end lost 9 bases, the J end lost 6 bases, and 16 bases lay between the germline ends. The CDR3: CASRPSNGDTQYF. Here the CDR3 DNA reads TGTGCCAGTCGGCCCAGTAACGGGGATACGCAGTATTTT.

This clonotype was observed at least ten times. The chain recombines TRBV20-1 with TRBJ2-3; no clear D. The CDR3 is made up of 13 amino acids. The V end lost 1 base, the J end lost 5 bases, and 10 bases lay between the germline ends. Germline lookup yields CDR1 DFQATT and CDR2 SNEGSKA (reference sequence). CDR3 sequence reads: CSARAALRDTQYF. The CDR3 DNA sequence: TGCAGTGCTAGAGCGGCACTTCGAGATACGCAGTATTTT.

A few counts support this clonotype. CDR3 sequence: CASILGQVTGELFF. CDR3 bases: TGTGCCAGCATTCTGGGGCAGGTCACCGGGGAGCTGTTTTTT. The gene calls are TRBV6-6 and TRBJ2-2, with a possible D match to TRBD1 (5 bases). The V end lost 7 bases, the J end lost 4 bases, and 13 bases lay between the germline ends. The CDR3 is 14 residues long. The germline CDR1 and CDR2 sequences are MNHNY and SVGAGI (reference sequence).

This chain connects TRBV10-3 to TRBJ1-2, with a possible D match to TRBD1 (5 bases). V was shortened by 5 bases and J by 6 bases, with 13 bases between the two germline ends. The CDR3 contains 13 residues. Germline V CDR1 and CDR2: ENHRY, SYGVKD. CDR3 sequence: CAISRAGFDGYTF. In DNA, the CDR3 is TGTGCCATCAGTCGGGCAGGGTTCGATGGCTACACCTTC.

This clonotype was observed at least ten times. The V and J genes are TRBV20-1 and TRBJ1-5; D is ambiguous. Trimming stripped 3 bases from V and 7 bases from J, with 10 bases between. The length of the CDR3 is 12 residues. Germline V gene sequence: CDR1 DFQATT, CDR2 SNEGSKA (reference sequence). CDR3: CSASRQVQPQHF. CDR3 DNA: TGCAGTGCTAGTCGTCAGGTACAGCCCCAGCATTTT.

A few counts support this clonotype. The chain employs TRBV28 and TRBJ1-5; no definite D call. This CDR3 has 9 amino acids. The V and J ends lost 11 bases and 5 bases respectively, with 4 bases between them. Germline V gene lookup returns CDR1 MDHEN and CDR2 SYDVKM. The CDR3 reads CAVHQPQHF. CDR3 DNA: TGTGCCGTCCATCAGCCCCAGCATTTT.

This clonotype has a count of ten or more. The chain links TRBV4-3 to TRBJ1-6; D is uncertain. CDR1 LGHNA and CDR2 YSLEER come from the germline V gene. The CDR3 is 14 amino acids. Trimming took off 0 bases at V and 2 bases at J, with 2 bases between the two ends. This CDR3 reads CASSQDPYNSPLHF. CDR3 coding DNA: TGCGCCAGCAGCCAAGATCCCTATAATTCACCCCTCCACTTT.

The V and J genes are TRBV5-5 and TRBJ1-4; TRBD1 is a possible D gene (5 bases). CDR1 is SGHKS, CDR2 YYEKEE, per germline (reference sequence). The CDR3 totals 14 residues. The germline V and J ends were trimmed by 4 bases and 5 bases, with 12 bases remaining between them. CDR3: CASSPTALNEKLFF. The DNA of the CDR3 is TGTGCCAGCAGCCCGACAGCGCTGAATGAAAAACTGTTTTTT.

There are many counts of this clonotype. The V and J genes are TRBV27 and TRBJ2-5; D might be TRBD1 (6 bases). In germline, CDR1 is MNHEY, CDR2 SMNVEV (reference sequence). V was clipped by 6 bases and J by 5 bases, with 10 bases between them. The CDR3 extends over 12 amino acids. Written as DNA, the CDR3 is TGTGCCAGCAGGACAGGAGGCGAGACCCAGTACTTC. Translation gives CASRTGGETQYF.